In this sample, the clone carrying this T cell receptor (beta chain) turned up once. Its antigen is not identified. V lost 5 bases and J 3 bases, leaving 14 bases between the germline ends. Germline assignment: CDR1 SGHTA and CDR2 FQGNSA. The CDR3 is 15 amino acids. With a J-beta primer mix and a sample-barcoded 5' primer, a second PCR ran about 7 to 12 cycles. TCRdb passed the 5' RACE reads through MiXCR, listing each CDR3 protein once. The table lists under 800,000 distinct CDR3 sequences, over 20% of them singletons. These data belong to a study of blood T cells in healthy people across ages. Study-level findings and limits: Estimates of diversity drawn from one million T cells were considered underestimates. Fewer expanded clones and more diversity marked long-lived versus aged donors.

V usage is TRBV7-2 and J usage is TRBJ2-1; D possibly corresponds to TRBD2 (6 bases). The specimen sequenced was blood. This clonotype was sampled from a man in his 70s in good health. CDR3 amino acids: CASSGWGDGYNEQFF. The CDR3 nucleotides are TGTGCCAGCAGCGGCTGGGGGGACGGCTACAATGAGCAGTTCTTC.